A selection of T cell receptor beta chains follows, all from one sample in a study of early T cells in non-severe SARS-CoV-2 infection. TCRdb reprocessed the 5' RACE reads via MiXCR and lists one record per CDR3 protein. The data hold more than 30,000 distinct CDR3 sequences, with less than 8.5% observed a single time. This sample comprised whole blood, obtained at baseline. These receptors originate from an adult who was a healthcare worker with PCR-confirmed SARS-CoV-2 infection or an uninfected control (not recorded which). Both conserved end residues are part of each CDR3. D genes are given only for firm matches. Size is omitted from some rows. Given values are once, few, many or a class for expanded clones.

TRBJ2-7 TRBV5-1 few TRBD1 TGCGCCAGCAGCTTTCCGGGACAGGGGTACGAGCAGTACTTC CASSFPGQGYEQYF
TRBJ2-2 TRBV7-6 many TRBD2 TGTGCCAGCAGGGGACCGGGACTAGCAAGGGAGCTGTTTTTT CASRGPGLARELFF
TRBJ2-2 TRBV28 . TRBD1 TGTGCCAGCAGCCTCCCTCCGGGACAGGGCCAAGCCGGGGAGCTGTTTTTT CASSLPPGQGQAGELFF
TRBJ2-1 TRBV4-3 many . TGCGCCAGCAGCCAACGACAGGACCCCGGGACCTCGCTGTTCTTC CASSQRQDPGTSLFF
TRBJ1-1 TRBV20-1 many . TGCAGTGCCGAAGACAGTAGGGACACTGAAGCTTTCTTT CSAEDSRDTEAFF
TRBJ2-1 TRBV20-1 . . TGCAGTGCTAGAGATCCTCGGGACTTAACCTACAATGAGCAGTTCTTC CSARDPRDLTYNEQFF
TRBJ2-1 TRBV24-1 . TRBD1 TGTGCCACCAGTGATGGGGGACAGGGTAGCCGACGGCAGTTCTTC CATSDGGQGSRRQFF
TRBJ1-3 TRBV7-2 many . TGTGCCAGCAGCTTAGGCAGCACCAGAAACACCATATATTTT CASSLGSTRNTIYF
TRBJ2-5 TRBV7-6 few . TGTGCCAGCAGCTTAGCGGAATTAAAAGAGACCCAGTACTTC CASSLAELKETQYF
TRBJ2-3 TRBV3-1 . . TGTGCCAGCAGCCCTTGGGAGGCAGGGGATACGCAGTATTTT CASSPWEAGDTQYF
TRBJ2-3 TRBV20-1 many TRBD2 TGCAGTGCTTATAGCGGGAGAGGAACAGATACGCAGTATTTT CSAYSGRGTDTQYF
TRBJ2-7 TRBV24-1 many TRBD2 TGTGCCACCAGTGTCGGGACTAGCGGACGCTACGAGCAGTACTTC CATSVGTSGRYEQYF
TRBJ2-1 TRBV20-1 medium-sized TRBD2 TGCAGTGCTGGATCCTCCGGGACTAGCGCCAACAATGAGCAGTTCTTC CSAGSSGTSANNEQFF
TRBJ2-3 TRBV7-8 many . TGTGCCAGCAGCTTAGGGGCTAGCGCCAGATCAGATACGCAGTATTTT CASSLGASARSDTQYF
TRBJ2-2 TRBV19 . . TGTGCCAGTCGGGGAACCGGGGAGCTGTTTTTT CASRGTGELFF
TRBJ2-1 TRBV5-6 few . TGTGCCAGCAGCTTTAGGCGCGGGGCGTACAATGAGCAGTTCTTC CASSFRRGAYNEQFF
TRBJ1-5 TRBV3-1 many TRBD1 TGTGCCAGCAGCCAAGATTTCAGGACAGGGGTCAGTCAGCCCCAGCATTTT CASSQDFRTGVSQPQHF
TRBJ1-2 TRBV28 few . TGTGCCAGCAGTTGGAACTATGGCTACACCTTC CASSWNYGYTF
TRBJ2-3 TRBV9 . TRBD2 TGTGCCAGCAGCTCGGGACTAGCGGGAGTGACAGATACGCAGTATTTT CASSSGLAGVTDTQYF
TRBJ1-1 TRBV24-1 few . TGTGCCACCAGTGTCACCCCCATAGGTCGTAATACTGAAGCTTTCTTT CATSVTPIGRNTEAFF